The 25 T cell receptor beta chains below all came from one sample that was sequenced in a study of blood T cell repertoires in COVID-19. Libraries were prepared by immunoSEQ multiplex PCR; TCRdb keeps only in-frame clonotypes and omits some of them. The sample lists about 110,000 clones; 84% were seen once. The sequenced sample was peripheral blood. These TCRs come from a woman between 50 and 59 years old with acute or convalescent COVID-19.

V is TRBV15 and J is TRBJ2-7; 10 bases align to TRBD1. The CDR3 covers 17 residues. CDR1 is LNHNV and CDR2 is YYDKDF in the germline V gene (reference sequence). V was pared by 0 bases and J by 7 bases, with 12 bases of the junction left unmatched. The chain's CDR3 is CATSRDPRDRGLREQYF. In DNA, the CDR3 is TGTGCCACCAGCAGAGATCCCCGGGACAGGGGCCTCCGGGAGCAGTACTTC.

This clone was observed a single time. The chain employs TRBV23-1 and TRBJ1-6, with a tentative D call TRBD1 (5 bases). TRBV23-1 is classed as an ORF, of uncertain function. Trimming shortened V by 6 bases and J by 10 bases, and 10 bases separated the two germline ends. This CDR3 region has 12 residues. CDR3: CASSHPGSPLHF. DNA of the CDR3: TGCGCCAGCAGCCACCCAGGGTCACCCCTCCACTTT.

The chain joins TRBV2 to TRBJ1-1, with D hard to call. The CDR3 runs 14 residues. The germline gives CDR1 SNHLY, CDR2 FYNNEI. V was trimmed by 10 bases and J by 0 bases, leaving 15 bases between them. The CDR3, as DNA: TGTGCCACGCAGCCCCGGGATCTGAACACTGAAGCTTTCTTT. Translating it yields CATQPRDLNTEAFF.

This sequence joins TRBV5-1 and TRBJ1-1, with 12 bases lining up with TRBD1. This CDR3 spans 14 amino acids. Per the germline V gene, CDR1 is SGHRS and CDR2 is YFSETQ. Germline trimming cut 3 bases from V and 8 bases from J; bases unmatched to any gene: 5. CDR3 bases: TGCGCCAGCAGCTCCGGGGGACAGGGGGCGGAAGCTTTCTTT. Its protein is CASSSGGQGAEAFF.

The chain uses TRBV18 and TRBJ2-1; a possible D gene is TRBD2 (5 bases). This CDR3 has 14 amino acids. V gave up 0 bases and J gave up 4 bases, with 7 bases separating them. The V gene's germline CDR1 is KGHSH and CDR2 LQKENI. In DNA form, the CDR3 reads TGTGCCAGCTCACCACCCCGAGGGTACAATGAGCAGTTCTTC. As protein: CASSPPRGYNEQFF.

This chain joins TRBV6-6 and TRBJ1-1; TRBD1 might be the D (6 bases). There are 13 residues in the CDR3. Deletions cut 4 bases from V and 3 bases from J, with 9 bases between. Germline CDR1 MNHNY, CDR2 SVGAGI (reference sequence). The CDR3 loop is CASSFTGYTEAFF. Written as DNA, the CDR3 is TGTGCCAGCAGTTTCACAGGGTACACTGAAGCTTTCTTT.

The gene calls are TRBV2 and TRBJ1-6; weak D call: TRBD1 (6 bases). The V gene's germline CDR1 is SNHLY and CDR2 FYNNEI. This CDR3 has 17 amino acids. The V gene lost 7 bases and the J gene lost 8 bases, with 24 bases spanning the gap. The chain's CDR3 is CASTKGGAGPKDSPLHF. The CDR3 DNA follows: TGTGCCAGCACCAAGGGGGGGGCAGGGCCAAAGGATTCACCCCTCCACTTT.

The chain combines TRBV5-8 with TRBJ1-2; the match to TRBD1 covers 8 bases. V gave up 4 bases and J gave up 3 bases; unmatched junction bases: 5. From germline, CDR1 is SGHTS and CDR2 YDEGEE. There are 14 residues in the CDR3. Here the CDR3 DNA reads TGTGCCAGCAGCCCACAGGGACAGGACTATGGCTACACCTTC. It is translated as CASSPQGQDYGYTF.

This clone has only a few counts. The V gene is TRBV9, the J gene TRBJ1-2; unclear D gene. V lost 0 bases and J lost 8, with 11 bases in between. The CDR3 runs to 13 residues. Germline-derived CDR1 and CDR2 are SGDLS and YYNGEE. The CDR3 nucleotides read TGTGCCAGCAGCGTAGATGGCTCCGTGGGCTACACCTTC. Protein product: CASSVDGSVGYTF.

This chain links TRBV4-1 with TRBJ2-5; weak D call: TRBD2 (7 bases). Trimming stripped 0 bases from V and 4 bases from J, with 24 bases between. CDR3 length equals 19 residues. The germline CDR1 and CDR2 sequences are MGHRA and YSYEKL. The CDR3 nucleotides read TGCGCCAGCAGCCAAGATCTAAGTATGGAGGGGGGGCCGCGAGAGACCCAGTACTTC. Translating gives CASSQDLSMEGGPRETQYF.

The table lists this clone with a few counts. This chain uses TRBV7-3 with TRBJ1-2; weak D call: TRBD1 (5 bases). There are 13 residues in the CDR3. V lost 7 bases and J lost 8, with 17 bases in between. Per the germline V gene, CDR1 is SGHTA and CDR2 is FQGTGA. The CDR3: CASTPGDGGGYTF. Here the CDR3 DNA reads TGTGCCAGCACCCCGGGGGATGGAGGCGGCTACACCTTC.

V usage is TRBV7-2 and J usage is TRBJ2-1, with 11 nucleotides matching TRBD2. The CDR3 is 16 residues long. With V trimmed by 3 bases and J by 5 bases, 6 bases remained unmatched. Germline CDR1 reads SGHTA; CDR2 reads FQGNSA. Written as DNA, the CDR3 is TGTGCCAGCAGCTTCGATAGCGGGGGGGAGGACAATGAGCAGTTCTTC. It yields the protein CASSFDSGGEDNEQFF.

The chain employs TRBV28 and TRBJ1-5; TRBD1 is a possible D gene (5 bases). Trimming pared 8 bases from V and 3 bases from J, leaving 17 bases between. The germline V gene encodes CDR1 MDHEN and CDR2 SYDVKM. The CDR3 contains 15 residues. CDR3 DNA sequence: TGTGCCAGCGGATTACCGACAGTCCTCAATCAGCCCCAGCATTTT. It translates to CASGLPTVLNQPQHF.

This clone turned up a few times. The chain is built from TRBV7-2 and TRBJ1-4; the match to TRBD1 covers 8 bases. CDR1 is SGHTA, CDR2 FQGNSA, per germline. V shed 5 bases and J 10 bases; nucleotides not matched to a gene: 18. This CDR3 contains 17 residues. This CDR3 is CASSPGGTGSTSPKLFF. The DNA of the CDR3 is TGTGCCAGCAGCCCCGGGGGGACAGGTTCCACCTCCCCAAAACTGTTTTTT.

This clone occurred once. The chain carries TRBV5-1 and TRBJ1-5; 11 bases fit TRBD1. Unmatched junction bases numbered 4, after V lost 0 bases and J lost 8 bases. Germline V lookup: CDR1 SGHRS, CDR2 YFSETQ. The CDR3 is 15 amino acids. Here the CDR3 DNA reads TGCGCCAGCAGCTTGGGAGGACAGGGGGCCGAGCCCCAGCATTTT. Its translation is CASSLGGQGAEPQHF.

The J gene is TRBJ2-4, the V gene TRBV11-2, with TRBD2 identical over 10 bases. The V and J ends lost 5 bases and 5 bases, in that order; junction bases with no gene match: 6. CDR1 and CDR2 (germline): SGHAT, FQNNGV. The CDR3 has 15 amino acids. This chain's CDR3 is CASSTRTSGQNIQYF. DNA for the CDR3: TGTGCCAGCAGCACCCGGACTAGCGGCCAAAACATTCAGTACTTC. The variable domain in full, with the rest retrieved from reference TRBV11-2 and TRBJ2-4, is EAGVAQSPRYKIIEKRQSVAFWCNPISGHATLYWYQQILGQGPKLLIQFQNNGVVDDSQLPKDRFSAERLKGVDSTLKIQPAKLEDSAVYLCASSTRTSGQNIQYFGAGTRLSVL.

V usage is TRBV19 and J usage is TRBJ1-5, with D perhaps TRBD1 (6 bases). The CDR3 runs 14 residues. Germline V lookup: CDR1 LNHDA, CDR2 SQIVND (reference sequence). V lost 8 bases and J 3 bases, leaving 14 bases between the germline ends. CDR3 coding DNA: TGTGCCAGTCTGGACAGAACCAACAATCAGCCCCAGCATTTT. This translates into CASLDRTNNQPQHF.

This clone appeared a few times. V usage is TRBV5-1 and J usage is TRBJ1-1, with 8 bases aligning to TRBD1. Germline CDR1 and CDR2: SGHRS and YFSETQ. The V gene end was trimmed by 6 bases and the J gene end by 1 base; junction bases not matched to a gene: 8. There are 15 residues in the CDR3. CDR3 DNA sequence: TGCGCCAGCAAAGCCCCAGGGGGCGGGAACACTGAAGCTTTCTTT. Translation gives CASKAPGGGNTEAFF.

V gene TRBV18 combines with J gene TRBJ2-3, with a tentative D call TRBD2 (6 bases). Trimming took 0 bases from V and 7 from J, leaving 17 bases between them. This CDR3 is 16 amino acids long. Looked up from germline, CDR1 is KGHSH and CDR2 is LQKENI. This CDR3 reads CASSPPGLASGNTQYF. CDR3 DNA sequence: TGTGCCAGCTCACCACCGGGACTCGCCTCGGGGAATACGCAGTATTTT.

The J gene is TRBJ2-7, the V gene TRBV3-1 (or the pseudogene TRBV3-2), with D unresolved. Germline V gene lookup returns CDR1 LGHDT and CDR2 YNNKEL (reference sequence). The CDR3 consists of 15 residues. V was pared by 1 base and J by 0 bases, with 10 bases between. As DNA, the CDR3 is TGTGCCAGCAGCCAAGGGAGTCACATCTCCTACGAGCAGTACTTC. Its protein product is CASSQGSHISYEQYF.

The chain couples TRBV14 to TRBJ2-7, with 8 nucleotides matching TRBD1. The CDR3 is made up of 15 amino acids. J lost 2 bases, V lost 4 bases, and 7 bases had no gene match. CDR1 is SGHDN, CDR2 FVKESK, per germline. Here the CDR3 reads CASSRLDRVPYEQYF. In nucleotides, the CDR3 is TGTGCCAGCAGCCGTTTGGACAGGGTCCCCTACGAGCAGTACTTC.

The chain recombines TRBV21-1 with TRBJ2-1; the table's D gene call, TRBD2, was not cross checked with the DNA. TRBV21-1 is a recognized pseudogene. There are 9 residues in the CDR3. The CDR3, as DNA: TGTGCCAGCTTCGCGGGGCAGTTCTTC. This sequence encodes CASFAGQFF.

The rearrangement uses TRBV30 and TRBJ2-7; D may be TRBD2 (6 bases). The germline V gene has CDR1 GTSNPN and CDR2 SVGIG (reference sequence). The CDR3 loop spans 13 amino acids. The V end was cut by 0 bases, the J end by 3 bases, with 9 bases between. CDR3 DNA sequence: TGTGCCTGGAGTGTACGTAGCGGCTACGAGCAGTACTTC. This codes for CAWSVRSGYEQYF.

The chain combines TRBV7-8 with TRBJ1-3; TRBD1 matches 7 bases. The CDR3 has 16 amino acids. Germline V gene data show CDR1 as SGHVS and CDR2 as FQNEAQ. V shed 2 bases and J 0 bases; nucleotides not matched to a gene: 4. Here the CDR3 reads CASSLTTGNSGNTIYF. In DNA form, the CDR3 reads TGTGCCAGCAGCTTAACGACAGGGAACTCTGGAAACACCATATATTTT.

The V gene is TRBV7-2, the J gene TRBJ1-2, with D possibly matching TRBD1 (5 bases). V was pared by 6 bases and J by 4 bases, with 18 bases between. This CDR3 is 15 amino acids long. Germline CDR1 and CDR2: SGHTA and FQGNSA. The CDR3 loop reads CASRLGQGQIYGYTF. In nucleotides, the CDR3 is TGTGCCAGCAGGTTGGGGCAGGGCCAAATCTATGGCTACACCTTC.